The 31 T cell receptor beta chains listed next were all sequenced from one sample in a study of blood T cell repertoires in COVID-19. Sequencing used immunoSEQ multiplex PCR; TCRdb keeps in-frame clones, though not all of them. The sample consists of 78,000 or so clones, almost 85% of them appearing once. The sample was peripheral blood. These receptors were obtained from a man older than 75 with acute or convalescent COVID-19.

V and J are TRBV3-1 (or the pseudogene TRBV3-2) and TRBJ2-7; tentatively, D is TRBD2 (5 bases). Trimming stripped 4 bases from V and 3 bases from J, with 7 bases between. CDR1 LGHDT and CDR2 YNNKEL come from the germline V gene (reference sequence). This CDR3 contains 12 residues. The chain's CDR3 is CASSLRDYEQYF. CDR3 sequence (DNA): TGTGCCAGCAGCCTACGGGACTACGAGCAGTACTTC.

The chain has TRBV18 and TRBJ1-2; 8 positions match TRBD1. V shed 6 bases and J 5 bases; nucleotides not matched to a gene: 5. This CDR3 comprises 13 residues. Per the germline V gene, CDR1 is KGHSH and CDR2 is LQKENI. The CDR3 nucleotides read TGTGCCAGCTCCCTGGACAGGGAGTATGGCTACACCTTC. It codes for CASSLDREYGYTF.

The V gene is TRBV3-1 (or the pseudogene TRBV3-2), the J gene TRBJ2-1; 7 nucleotides line up with TRBD1. With V trimmed by 2 bases and J by 8 bases, 3 bases remained unmatched. Germline V gives CDR1 LGHDT, CDR2 YNNKEL (reference sequence). The CDR3 consists of 13 residues. CDR3: CASSQWQGDEQFF. The CDR3 coding sequence is TGTGCCAGCAGCCAATGGCAGGGGGATGAGCAGTTCTTC.

V and J are TRBV18 and TRBJ1-1; D remains unclear. The ends were cut back, 0 bases at V and 0 bases at J, with 20 bases in the middle. This CDR3 spans 19 amino acids. Germline values: CDR1 KGHSH, CDR2 LQKENI. In DNA, the CDR3 is TGTGCCAGCTCACCACCTCCCTCCTACCTCCATAAGCTGAACACTGAAGCTTTCTTT. Amino acid sequence: CASSPPPSYLHKLNTEAFF.

The rearrangement links TRBV25-1 to TRBJ2-3; 10 bases map to TRBD2. CDR1 is MGHDK, CDR2 SYGVNS, per germline. The J segment lost 0 bases and the V segment lost 2 bases, leaving 5 bases of the junction unmatched. The CDR3 has 17 residues. CDR3 coding DNA: TGTGCCAGCAGTGAAAATATAGCGGGGGGCAGCACAGATACGCAGTATTTT. Translated, it gives CASSENIAGGSTDTQYF.

V and J are TRBV3-1 (or the pseudogene TRBV3-2) and TRBJ1-4; 7 bases match TRBD1. Germline CDR1 is LGHDT and CDR2 is YNNKEL (reference sequence). The ends lost 4 bases at V and 7 bases at J; junction bases unmatched: 3. The CDR3 runs 13 residues. The CDR3 coding sequence is TGTGCCAGCAGCCGCCGGGACAGTGAAAAACTGTTTTTT. Encoded protein: CASSRRDSEKLFF.

This clone turned up a few times. The rearrangement uses TRBV9 and TRBJ2-5, with 11 bases lining up with TRBD1. CDR1 and CDR2 from the germline V gene are SGDLS and YYNGEE. J was trimmed by 5 bases and V by 0 bases; bases with no gene match: 9. The CDR3 consists of 17 residues. The CDR3 reads CASSVEPRTGGGETQYF. The CDR3 nucleotides read TGTGCCAGCAGCGTAGAACCGAGGACAGGGGGCGGGGAGACCCAGTACTTC.

The gene calls are TRBV6-5 and TRBJ2-5, with D possibly matching TRBD2 (6 bases). Trimming stripped 0 bases from V and 5 bases from J, with 16 bases between. Germline V CDR1 and CDR2: MNHEY, SVGAGI. The CDR3 spans 16 residues. The CDR3 reads CASSYSREVGLETQYF. The CDR3 nucleotides are TGTGCCAGCAGTTACTCGAGGGAGGTCGGGTTGGAGACCCAGTACTTC.

The V and J genes are TRBV3-1 (or the pseudogene TRBV3-2) and TRBJ1-1, with 9 nucleotides matching TRBD1. The CDR3 is 13 residues long. Trimming took 3 bases from V and 11 from J; bases not matched to a gene: 7. From germline, CDR1 is LGHDT and CDR2 YNNKEL (reference sequence). In DNA, the CDR3 is TGTGCCAGCAGCCAGGGGACAGGGAGGGAGGCTTTCTTT. Amino acids: CASSQGTGREAFF.

V usage is TRBV10-3 and J usage is TRBJ1-5, with TRBD1 identical over 7 bases. With 10 bases clipped from V and 3 bases from J, the junction kept 6 bases outside the gene matches. The V gene's germline CDR1 is ENHRY and CDR2 SYGVKD. The CDR3 loop spans 13 amino acids. The CDR3 is CASQDRDNQPQHF. DNA for the CDR3: TGTGCCAGCCAAGACAGGGACAATCAGCCCCAGCATTTT.

The V call is TRBV6-1, the J call TRBJ2-1, with 9 bases identical to TRBD2. CDR1 MNHNS and CDR2 SASEGT come from the germline V gene. V shed 3 bases and J 9 bases; nucleotides not matched to a gene: 12. The CDR3 sequence is 16 residues long. As DNA, the CDR3 is TGTGCCAGCAGTGAGTCCCGTCCGGGACTAGCCGGTGAGCAGTTCTTC. This sequence encodes CASSESRPGLAGEQFF.

The chain joins TRBV20-1 to TRBJ1-1; 11 bases line up with TRBD1. V trimming: 4 bases; J trimming: 11 bases; junction bases outside the gene matches: 3. Per germline, CDR1 DFQATT and CDR2 SNEGSKA (reference sequence). There are 11 residues in the CDR3. The CDR3 loop reads CSATGQGAAFF. The DNA for the CDR3 is TGCAGTGCTACCGGACAGGGGGCCGCTTTCTTT.

The rearrangement links TRBV10-2 to TRBJ1-3, with D maybe TRBD1 (5 bases). V was cut by 6 bases and J by 0 bases, with 6 bases left in between. Germline V gives CDR1 WSHSY, CDR2 SAAADI. The CDR3 runs to 13 residues. This CDR3 is CASRDTSGNTIYF. CDR3 coding DNA: TGCGCCAGCAGGGACACCTCTGGAAACACCATATATTTT.

The chain combines TRBV12-3 or TRBV12-4 with TRBJ1-2; D remains ambiguous. Trimming cost V 3 bases and J 4 bases, with 9 bases left between them. This CDR3 is built from 13 residues. CDR3: CASSFPGIYGYTF. For the CDR3, the DNA is TGTGCCAGCAGTTTCCCGGGGATCTATGGCTACACCTTC.

J is TRBJ1-1 and V is TRBV19, with a possible D match to TRBD1 (6 bases). CDR3 length: 14 residues. V lost 4 bases and J lost 4, with 13 bases in between. Germline lookup yields CDR1 LNHDA and CDR2 SQIVND (reference sequence). DNA of the CDR3: TGTGCCAGTAGTAGCCAACAGGGTACCACTGAAGCTTTCTTT. Protein sequence: CASSSQQGTTEAFF.

The CDR3 DNA follows: TGCGCCAGCAGCCAAACCGACGACAGGCTTGGAAACACCATATATTTT. This translates into CASSQTDDRLGNTIYF. This chain connects TRBV4-1 to TRBJ1-3; TRBD1 is a possible D gene (6 bases). The germline V and J ends were trimmed by 2 bases and 3 bases, with 14 bases remaining between them. CDR1 is MGHRA and CDR2 is YSYEKL in the germline V gene. There are 16 residues in the CDR3.

The J gene is TRBJ2-1, the V gene TRBV5-1; D perhaps matches TRBD2 (6 bases). This CDR3 has 17 residues. CDR1 is SGHRS and CDR2 is YFSETQ in the germline V gene. Trimming took 0 bases from V and 7 from J, leaving 20 bases between them. CDR3: CASSLGPTSFGKNEQFF. In DNA form, the CDR3 reads TGCGCCAGCAGCTTGGGCCCTACTAGCTTTGGAAAGAATGAGCAGTTCTTC.

The chain is built from TRBV4-2 and TRBJ2-7, with no clear D. From germline, CDR1 is LGHNA and CDR2 YNFKEQ. Trimming took 6 bases from V and 0 from J, leaving 9 bases between them. The CDR3 contains 13 residues. The CDR3 nucleotides read TGTGCCAGCAGGTCGAGTGCCTCCTACGAGCAGTACTTC. It specifies CASRSSASYEQYF.

V is TRBV7-9 and J is TRBJ1-2, with 7 bases matching TRBD1. The ends lost 5 bases at V and 6 bases at J; junction bases unmatched: 15. From germline, CDR1 is SEHNR and CDR2 FQNEAQ (reference sequence). The CDR3 runs 16 residues. In DNA form, the CDR3 reads TGTGCCAGCAGCCAGGGAGACAGGGAACTTCTCAATGGCTACACCTTC. Amino acid sequence: CASSQGDRELLNGYTF.

J is TRBJ2-7 and V is TRBV7-8; D is unresolved. Germline V lookup: CDR1 SGHVS, CDR2 FQNEAQ. V was clipped by 1 base and J by 9 bases, with 10 bases between them. The length of the CDR3 is 12 residues. The CDR3 coding sequence is TGTGCCAGCAGCTTAGACACCCCTAGGCAGTACTTC. Its translation: CASSLDTPRQYF.

The J gene is TRBJ1-2, the V gene TRBV19; weak D call: TRBD1 (6 bases). This CDR3 spans 14 amino acids. V dropped 3 bases and J dropped 7 bases, with 15 bases sitting between them. The germline gives CDR1 LNHDA, CDR2 SQIVND (reference sequence). The CDR3 loop reads CASSMGANPLGYTF. CDR3 nucleotide sequence: TGTGCCAGTAGTATGGGGGCCAACCCTCTTGGCTACACCTTC.

This clone was counted a single time. The chain joins TRBV7-9 to TRBJ2-7, with 7 positions matching TRBD1. Losses at the gene ends were 1 base for V and 3 bases for J; bases not matched to a gene: 3. The CDR3 has 14 amino acids. Germline values: CDR1 SEHNR, CDR2 FQNEAQ (reference sequence). In DNA, the CDR3 is TGTGCCAGCAGCTTAGGGGGACAGATCTACGAGCAGTACTTC. This translates into CASSLGGQIYEQYF.

This clone occurred once. CDR3 loop: CATSRVRAGGTEAFF. CDR3 nucleotide sequence: TGTGCCACCAGCAGAGTTCGAGCGGGGGGGACTGAAGCTTTCTTT. The V call is TRBV15, the J call TRBJ1-1; TRBD1 is a possible D gene (5 bases). This CDR3 is 15 amino acids long. V shed 1 base and J shed 5 bases, with 14 bases lying between them. Per germline, CDR1 LNHNV and CDR2 YYDKDF (reference sequence).

The chain uses TRBV9 and TRBJ2-6, with 10 positions matching TRBD2. J lost 3 bases, V lost 0 bases, and 3 bases had no gene match. The CDR3 is 17 amino acids. The germline V gene encodes CDR1 SGDLS and CDR2 YYNGEE. The CDR3 DNA is TGTGCCAGCAGCGTAGCTAGCGGGGGAAGTGGGGCCAACGTCCTGACTTTC. Translating it yields CASSVASGGSGANVLTF.

V usage is TRBV6-6 and J usage is TRBJ1-2, with 9 bases lining up with TRBD1. The CDR3 is 14 residues long. Germline CDR1 and CDR2: MNHNY and SVGAGI (reference sequence). J gave up 13 bases and V 6 bases, and 15 bases lay outside the gene matches. The CDR3 DNA reads TGTGCCAGCAGACACGGACAGGGGCTACCCCGTTGCACCTTC. Translation: CASRHGQGLPRCTF.

This chain connects TRBV2 to TRBJ2-5, with D maybe TRBD1 (6 bases). The germline CDR1 and CDR2 sequences are SNHLY and FYNNEI. Trimming pared 6 bases from V and 5 bases from J, leaving 13 bases between. This CDR3 is 13 amino acids long. This CDR3 is CASRPRGRETQYF. The CDR3 DNA sequence: TGTGCCAGCAGACCCAGGGGAAGGGAGACCCAGTACTTC.

The genes are TRBV19 and TRBJ2-7; 9 bases align to TRBD1. V was pared by 5 bases and J by 2 bases, with 1 base of the junction left unmatched. The CDR3 extends over 13 amino acids. Germline CDR1 is LNHDA and CDR2 is SQIVND (reference sequence). CDR3 sequence reads: CASSRTGAYEQYF. CDR3 in DNA: TGTGCCAGTAGTCGGACAGGGGCCTACGAGCAGTACTTC.

This clone was counted between two and nine times. J is TRBJ2-6 and V is TRBV4-1, with 8 bases lining up with TRBD1. Germline CDR1 is MGHRA and CDR2 is YSYEKL. V shed 4 bases, J shed 0 bases, and the junction held 8 bases outside the gene matches. This CDR3 comprises 18 residues. Here the CDR3 DNA reads TGCGCCAGCAGCCGAGAGGGACAGGTGATCTCTGGGGCCAACGTCCTGACTTTC. This sequence encodes CASSREGQVISGANVLTF.

The V gene is TRBV5-1, the J gene TRBJ1-2, with D tentatively TRBD1 (5 bases). This CDR3 spans 13 amino acids. Trimming pared 0 bases from V and 7 bases from J, leaving 10 bases between. Germline CDR1 SGHRS, CDR2 YFSETQ. Written as DNA, the CDR3 is TGCGCCAGCAGCTTGGAAAATAGGGGTGGCTACACCTTC. Residues: CASSLENRGGYTF.

CDR3 loop: CASSATTQGRETQYF. For the CDR3, the DNA is TGTGCCAGCAGCGCCACAACACAGGGTAGGGAGACCCAGTACTTC. The V and J genes are TRBV9 and TRBJ2-5; D perhaps matches TRBD1 (6 bases). The V gene's germline CDR1 is SGDLS and CDR2 YYNGEE. The CDR3 has 15 amino acids. Trimming cost V 3 bases and J 5 bases, with 17 bases left between them.

The rearrangement links TRBV24-1 to TRBJ1-5; 7 positions agree with TRBD1. With V trimmed by 7 bases and J by 5 bases, 13 bases remained unmatched. CDR3 length: 16 residues. Germline V gene sequence: CDR1 KGHDR, CDR2 SFDVKD. The CDR3 nucleotides are TGTGCCACCAGCCAGACAGGGAGGATGGTCGATCAGCCCCAGCATTTT. Protein product: CATSQTGRMVDQPQHF.